The present T cell receptor beta chain was sequenced within a study of blood T cell repertoires in COVID-19. At the level of the study: Nucleic acid was either cDNA or gDNA, and it came from T cells, B-cell-depleted T cells, or PBMCs.

Participants were aged about 18 to 100 years from approximately 25 US areas. Within the 2 weeks before study entry, each person in the exposed group met a COVID-19 case. The CDR3 spans 16 residues. CDR1 and CDR2 (germline): SGHTA, FQGNSA. The J segment lost 3 bases and the V segment lost 6 bases, leaving 8 bases of the junction unmatched. Under the authors' procedure: Quantification of nucleated cells was approximated via reference gene primer amplification. Assay used: immunoSEQ multiplex PCR; TCRdb lists only in-frame clones, some missing. That table furnishes V, J and clone size, whereas the DNA furnished D and trimming. Of 430,000 or so clones in the sample, over 75% were seen once.

This clonotype was sampled from a woman aged 18-35 years who had been exposed to COVID-19. Sequenced: PBMCs or T cells enriched from blood (not recorded which). The chain couples TRBV7-2 to TRBJ2-5, with TRBD1 matching over 12 bases. The DNA for the CDR3 is TGTGCCAGCAGGGCCATTGGGACAGGGGGCGAAGAGACCCAGTACTTC. It yields the protein CASRAIGTGGEETQYF.